This TCR beta chain is drawn from a study of cytomegalovirus exposure and HLA in healthy donors. General study points: Accurate predictions that matched the HLA-A and HLA-B alleles of most subjects were reportedly made from TCR beta sequences.

This CDR3 contains 15 residues. Primers: 60 Vbeta forward and 13 Jbeta reverse. Sequencing was performed with immunoSEQ multiplex PCR; in TCRdb, only in-frame clones are kept and a portion is missing. The data show 85,000 to 100,000 clones, with 84% seen just once and over 5% held by the top ten. As regards this clone: What it binds is not known.

This chain joins TRBV21-1 and TRBJ2-7; the table's D gene call, TRBD1, was not cross checked with the DNA. TRBV21-1 is listed as a pseudogene. The source of this sequence is a woman aged 18-29 years in good health and CMV-seropositive. The sample comprised PBMCs. CDR3 nucleotide sequence: TGTGCCAGCAGCAAAGAAGAGGGGACAGCGGTCGGGCAGTACTTC. Translating it yields CASSKEEGTAVGQYF.